Presented here are 18 T cell receptor beta chains from one specimen sequenced in a study of T cell responses to AZD1222 COVID-19 vaccine. Sequenced by immunoSEQ multiplex PCR; TCRdb stores in-frame clones only, minus some. In the table there are some 100,000 clones, around nine tenths of which are singletons. This sample comprised peripheral blood, obtained 28 days after the second AZD1222 dose. These receptors all come from an adult who received the AZD1222 COVID-19 vaccine.

J is TRBJ2-2 and V is TRBV29-1; 8 bases match TRBD2. V dropped 7 bases and J dropped 7; count of bases not matched to a gene: 8. Germline V gene sequence: CDR1 SQVTM, CDR2 ANQGSEA. The CDR3 spans 13 residues. The CDR3 loop reads CSATGGAGGELFF. For the CDR3, the DNA is TGCAGCGCCACCGGGGGGGCCGGCGGGGAGCTGTTTTTT.

The V and J genes are TRBV5-4 and TRBJ1-2, with D unresolved. Trimming stripped 3 bases from V and 1 base from J, with 10 bases between. Germline CDR1 is SGHNT and CDR2 is YYREEE (reference sequence). The CDR3 runs 14 residues. CDR3 residues: CASSSPGVNYGYTF. In DNA, the CDR3 is TGTGCCAGCAGCTCCCCAGGAGTTAACTATGGCTACACCTTC.

This chain links TRBV5-1 with TRBJ1-2, with D possibly TRBD1 on 6 matching bases. The V gene's germline CDR1 is SGHRS and CDR2 YFSETQ. The CDR3 has 14 residues. V lost 4 bases to trimming and J lost 2 bases, with 12 bases between them. The CDR3 nucleotides are TGCGCCAGCAGCCAGGACAGTAACAACTATGGCTACACCTTC. Residues: CASSQDSNNYGYTF. Full variable domain (rest looked up from reference TRBV5-1 and TRBJ1-2): KAGVTQTPRYLIKTRGQQVTLSCSPISGHRSVSWYQQTPGQGLQFLFEYFSETQRNKGNFPGRFSGRQFSNSRSEMNVSTLELGDSALYLCASSQDSNNYGYTFGSGTRLTVV.

The genes are TRBV10-3 and TRBJ2-1; D is perhaps TRBD2 (6 bases). The V and J ends lost 3 bases and 13 bases respectively, with 10 bases between them. The length of the CDR3 is 11 residues. Germline assignment: CDR1 ENHRY and CDR2 SYGVKD. The CDR3 sequence is CAISDVGSQFF. The CDR3 DNA reads as TGTGCCATCAGTGATGTCGGGAGCCAGTTCTTC.

This chain uses TRBV27 with TRBJ1-5; 7 bases fit TRBD1. CDR1 is MNHEY, CDR2 SMNVEV, per germline (reference sequence). The CDR3 spans 15 residues. Unmatched junction bases numbered 5, after V lost 5 bases and J lost 1 base. The CDR3 protein is CASSQQGRSNQPQHF. CDR3 in DNA: TGTGCCAGCAGTCAACAGGGGCGGAGCAATCAGCCCCAGCATTTT.

The chain employs TRBV5-1 and TRBJ2-5; 12 nucleotides align to TRBD2. CDR3 length: 16 amino acids. V was pared by 0 bases and J by 2 bases, with 2 bases of the junction left unmatched. Germline V gene sequence: CDR1 SGHRS, CDR2 YFSETQ. CDR3 residues: CASSLASGRVQETQYF. The CDR3 region has the DNA TGCGCCAGCAGCTTGGCTAGCGGGAGGGTTCAAGAGACCCAGTACTTC. Supplemented by reference TRBV5-1 and TRBJ2-5, the full variable domain reads KAGVTQTPRYLIKTRGQQVTLSCSPISGHRSVSWYQQTPGQGLQFLFEYFSETQRNKGNFPGRFSGRQFSNSRSEMNVSTLELGDSALYLCASSLASGRVQETQYFGPGTRLLVL.

This clone came up once. The rearrangement uses TRBV6-2 or TRBV6-3 and TRBJ1-1; a possible D gene is TRBD1 (6 bases). Germline assignment: CDR1 MNHEY and CDR2 SVGEGT. This CDR3 spans 15 amino acids. V was cut by 0 bases and J by 2 bases, with 10 bases left in between. The DNA of the CDR3 is TGTGCCAGCAGTTACTCGTCACAGGGAAACACTGAAGCTTTCTTT. This sequence encodes CASSYSSQGNTEAFF.

This clone was seen only a few times. The chain joins TRBV21-1 to TRBJ2-1; TRBD2, as called in the table, went unchecked against the DNA. TRBV21-1 is an annotated pseudogene. CDR3 size: 16 residues. CDR3 DNA sequence: TGTGCCAGCAGCAAAGTTCCCACCACCCCTAACAATGAGCAGTTCTTC. Translation gives CASSKVPTTPNNEQFF.

The gene calls are TRBV6-5 and TRBJ1-5, with TRBD1 as a possible D gene (5 bases). The germline CDR1 and CDR2 sequences are MNHEY and SVGAGI. V lost 10 bases and J lost 1, with 11 bases in between. This CDR3 has 13 amino acids. This CDR3 is CATGDGSNQPQHF. The CDR3 DNA reads TGTGCCACCGGGGACGGGAGCAATCAGCCCCAGCATTTT.

The sample holds a few counts of this clone. The chain couples TRBV3-1 (or the pseudogene TRBV3-2) to TRBJ2-2; TRBD2 is a possible D gene (5 bases). The CDR3 totals 15 residues. Trimming took off 4 bases at V and 8 bases at J, with 17 bases between the two ends. Germline V gene lookup returns CDR1 LGHDT and CDR2 YNNKEL (reference sequence). As DNA, the CDR3 is TGTGCCAGCAGCCCCCAGCCAGCGGTCAAAGGGGAGCTGTTTTTT. As protein: CASSPQPAVKGELFF.

The chain uses TRBV29-1 and TRBJ2-6; no clear D gene. Germline CDR1 reads SQVTM; CDR2 reads ANQGSEA. The CDR3 extends over 13 amino acids. Trimming cost V 3 bases and J 0 bases, with 3 bases left between them. The CDR3 sequence: CSVDSSGANVLTF. The CDR3, as DNA: TGCAGCGTTGACTCCTCTGGGGCCAACGTCCTGACTTTC.

This chain connects TRBV7-3 to TRBJ2-2, with TRBD1 matching over 7 bases. With V trimmed by 2 bases and J by 3 bases, 6 bases remained unmatched. CDR1 and CDR2 from the germline V gene are SGHTA and FQGTGA. This CDR3 has 16 amino acids. This CDR3 reads CASSLPRGHDTGELFF. CDR3 sequence (DNA): TGTGCCAGCAGCTTACCTAGGGGGCACGACACCGGGGAGCTGTTTTTT.

A remark on this clone: Other DNA sequences within the sample encode an identical CDR3. The gene calls are TRBV4-2 and TRBJ2-1; perhaps TRBD1 as D (5 bases). CDR3 length equals 16 residues. Germline CDR1 is LGHNA and CDR2 is YNFKEQ. The V end lost 0 bases, the J end lost 1 base, and 10 bases lay between the germline ends. CDR3 residues: CASSQDRAGSYNEQFF. The DNA of the CDR3 is TGTGCCAGCAGCCAAGATCGGGCAGGGTCCTACAATGAGCAGTTCTTC.

The V call is TRBV7-8, the J call TRBJ1-5, with TRBD1 as a possible D gene (5 bases). The CDR3 runs to 14 residues. The V end was cut by 0 bases, the J end by 5 bases, with 8 bases between. Germline V CDR1 and CDR2: SGHVS, FQNEAQ. The CDR3: CASSLARGDQPQHF. In nucleotides, the CDR3 is TGTGCCAGCAGCTTAGCGAGAGGGGATCAGCCCCAGCATTTT.

As DNA, the CDR3 is TGCGCCAGCAGCCAAGCGGGGGGGCCGGATACGCAGTATTTT. Amino acid sequence: CASSQAGGPDTQYF. V and J are TRBV4-1 and TRBJ2-3, with 8 nucleotides matching TRBD2. J lost 6 bases, V lost 1 base, and 3 bases had no gene match. The CDR3 spans 14 residues. Per the germline V gene, CDR1 is MGHRA and CDR2 is YSYEKL.

This clone is a singleton in its sample. A read error may produce the germline difference seen at one junction end. This chain connects TRBV2 to TRBJ2-3, with no clear D. CDR3 length equals 12 residues. Germline values: CDR1 SNHLY, CDR2 FYNNEI. CDR3 coding DNA: TGTGCCAGCACTGAAGTCACAGATACGCAGTATTTT. Amino acid sequence: CASTEVTDTQYF.

V is TRBV11-1 and J is TRBJ2-3; TRBD2 matches 7 bases. The V gene's germline CDR1 is SGHAT and CDR2 FQDESV (reference sequence). V trimming: 3 bases; J trimming: 8 bases; junction bases outside the gene matches: 5. This CDR3 is 13 amino acids long. In nucleotides, the CDR3 is TGTGCCAGCAGCTTCCGGGGGGAGGGTACGCAGTATTTT. Amino acid sequence: CASSFRGEGTQYF.

The chain uses TRBV9 and TRBJ2-2; unclear D gene. Trimming took 0 bases from V and 6 from J, leaving 0 bases between them. Germline CDR1 reads SGDLS; CDR2 reads YYNGEE. CDR3 size: 11 residues. CDR3 bases: TGTGCCAGCAGCGTAGCCGGGGAGCTGTTTTTT. This sequence encodes CASSVAGELFF.